One and the same sample provided the 12 T cell receptor beta chains below, sequenced in a study of blood T cells in healthy people across ages. For the second PCR, which ran for about 7 to 11 cycles, a sample-barcoded 5' primer and a J-beta primer mix were used. TCRdb independently ran MiXCR on the 5' RACE reads; one entry per CDR3 protein. The sample consists of roughly 680,000 distinct CDR3 sequences, approximately 52% of them appearing once. The specimen sequenced was blood. All receptors come from a woman older than 75 in good health.

Points on this clonotype: This clone may be a read error of a much larger clone one base away. The CDR3 nucleotides are TGCAGCGCACAGGAATATGACTACACCTTC. Protein product: CSAQEYDYTF. This rearrangement joins TRBV29-1 to TRBJ1-2, with D possibly TRBD1 on 5 matching bases. CDR3 length: 10 amino acids. Germline CDR1 is SQVTM and CDR2 is ANQGSEA.

The chain combines TRBV15 with TRBJ1-6, with 8 bases identical to TRBD1. Germline CDR1 LNHNV, CDR2 YYDKDF (reference sequence). The junction had 9 bases not matched to a gene; V was cut back by 3 bases and J by 11 bases. This CDR3 region has 15 residues. The CDR3 sequence: CATSRGDRLNAPLHF. The CDR3 nucleotides read TGTGCCACCAGCAGGGGGGACAGGCTAAATGCACCCCTCCACTTT.

The chain couples TRBV19 to TRBJ2-7; weak D call: TRBD2 (5 bases). Germline values: CDR1 LNHDA, CDR2 SQIVND (reference sequence). This CDR3 region has 15 residues. V lost 4 bases and J 0 bases, leaving 13 bases between the germline ends. The CDR3 coding sequence is TGTGCCAGTAGTACTAGCATGGCGAGCTCCTACGAGCAGTACTTC. Residues: CASSTSMASSYEQYF.

The chain is built from TRBV27 and TRBJ2-1; no clear D. The CDR3 contains 13 residues. The germline CDR1 and CDR2 sequences are MNHEY and SMNVEV (reference sequence). The ends were cut back, 7 bases at V and 3 bases at J, with 10 bases in the middle. The CDR3, as DNA: TGTGCCAGCATGCTGGACGTCTACAATGAGCAGTTCTTC. This codes for CASMLDVYNEQFF.

The table lists this clonotype with many counts. The rearrangement links TRBV9 to TRBJ2-5; tentative D call: TRBD2 (6 bases). Trimming removed 3 bases from V and 4 bases from J, with 19 bases in between. The germline V gene has CDR1 SGDLS and CDR2 YYNGEE. The CDR3 length is 16 residues. CDR3 region: CASSGTTGLGRETQYF. For the CDR3, the DNA is TGTGCCAGCAGCGGAACTACGGGACTTGGTAGAGAGACCCAGTACTTC.

The chain combines TRBV20-1 with TRBJ1-3; D is uncertain. The CDR3 has 14 amino acids. Germline V gene sequence: CDR1 DFQATT, CDR2 SNEGSKA (reference sequence). V dropped 7 bases and J dropped 1 base, with 14 bases sitting between them. For the CDR3, the DNA is TGCAGTGTTGGCCGGCGGGATTCTGGAAACACCATATATTTT. This translates into CSVGRRDSGNTIYF.

The chain links TRBV2 to TRBJ2-5; D remains unclear. The CDR3 extends over 14 amino acids. Germline V CDR1 and CDR2: SNHLY, FYNNEI. Trimming removed 4 bases from V and 1 base from J, with 10 bases in between. For the CDR3, the DNA is TGTGCCAGCAGTGCAGACATAATCCAAGAGACCCAGTACTTC. This gives the protein CASSADIIQETQYF.

As regards this clonotype: It may be a read error: a sequence one base away is much more abundant. V gene TRBV5-1 combines with J gene TRBJ2-1; 10 bases are a match to TRBD1. Germline values: CDR1 SGHRS, CDR2 YFSETQ. The length of the CDR3 is 16 residues. The CDR3 coding sequence is TGCGTCAGCAGCTGGCCACGGGACAGGGGTCGAACTGAGCAGTTCTTC. This sequence encodes CVSSWPRDRGRTEQFF.

This clonotype has a count of ten or more. A much larger clone lies one base from this, so it may be a read error. This chain links TRBV27 with TRBJ2-5; TRBD2 matches at 9 bases. Germline assignment: CDR1 MNHEY and CDR2 SMNVEV (reference sequence). CDR3 length equals 18 residues. V shed 5 bases and J 11 bases; nucleotides not matched to a gene: 24. In DNA form, the CDR3 reads TGTGCCAGCAGTCCTCGGGTTAGCGGGGGTAGCGGTTACAATGAGCAGTACTTC. Amino acids: CASSPRVSGGSGYNEQYF.

This clonotype was detected only a few times. The gene calls are TRBV11-1 and TRBJ2-1, with TRBD1 as a possible D gene (6 bases). This CDR3 comprises 16 residues. Germline V gives CDR1 SGHAT, CDR2 FQDESV (reference sequence). V was clipped by 5 bases and J by 4 bases, with 18 bases between them. DNA for the CDR3: TGTGCCAGCAGCAGAAACAGGGTAGGGAATTACAATGAGCAGTTCTTC. It is translated as CASSRNRVGNYNEQFF.

This clonotype appeared once. V gene TRBV11-1 combines with J gene TRBJ2-1; TRBD2 aligns across 9 bases. CDR1 is SGHAT and CDR2 is FQDESV in the germline V gene (reference sequence). This CDR3 is 21 amino acids long. V was pared by 1 base and J by 2 bases, with 18 bases of the junction left unmatched. Here the CDR3 reads CASSLEPRGGGAVWTYNEQFF. CDR3 DNA sequence: TGTGCCAGCAGCTTAGAGCCTAGGGGCGGGGGGGCAGTATGGACCTACAATGAGCAGTTCTTC.

The rearrangement links TRBV28 to TRBJ2-4, with a possible D match to TRBD2 (6 bases). V was cut by 5 bases and J by 13 bases, with 21 bases left in between. The length of the CDR3 is 14 residues. From germline, CDR1 is MDHEN and CDR2 SYDVKM. The DNA of the CDR3 is TGTGCCAGCAGTGTGCACTCTACAGGAGGGGAGCAGTACTTC. It encodes CASSVHSTGGEQYF.